A selection of T cell receptor beta chains follows, all from one sample in a study of immune evolution from preneoplasia to lung adenocarcinoma. Using immunoSEQ multiplex PCR, the repertoire was profiled, and TCRdb retains in-frame clones only, with some absent. The sample consists of 5,000 or so clones, under 80% of them appearing once. Sequenced material: FFPE minimally invasive lung adenocarcinoma tissue. The receptors were sampled from a person between 50 and 69 years old with lung adenocarcinoma. Both conserved end residues are part of each CDR3. The D gene is left open where the match is weak. The size entry is marked missing in some rows and otherwise reads once, few, many or a size class.

d_call,j_call,clone_size,v_call,cdr3_nt,cdr3_aa
TRBD2,TRBJ2-5,few,TRBV6-1,TGTGCCAGCAGTGATGGTTTTAGCGGGAGAGAGACCCAGTACTTC,CASSDGFSGRETQYF
TRBD1,TRBJ2-7,.,TRBV6-5,TGTGCCAGCAGTTACGGACAGGGGAGCTACGAGCAGTACTTC,CASSYGQGSYEQYF
.,TRBJ2-1,.,TRBV5-4,TGTGCCAGCAGCGCGGGGCACAATGAGCAGTTCTTC,CASSAGHNEQFF
.,TRBJ2-7,once,TRBV2,TGTGCCAGCAGCAACCAACAGAGCTCCTACGAGCAGTACTTC,CASSNQQSSYEQYF
TRBD2,TRBJ2-3,.,TRBV7-8,TGTGCCAGCAGCCCGCTTTCTAGCGGGGGGGCTGATACGCAGTATTTT,CASSPLSSGGADTQYF
TRBD2,TRBJ2-2,.,TRBV10-1,TGCGCCAGCAGTGCCGCCGGGGTGGCGGGGGCGAACACCGGGGAGCTGTTTTTT,CASSAAGVAGANTGELFF
.,TRBJ2-7,.,TRBV30,TGTGCCTGGAGTGTACCCGGCGGGATTTCCTACGAGCAGTACTTC,CAWSVPGGISYEQYF
.,TRBJ2-5,.,TRBV5-1,TGCGCCAGCAGCTACCCCGGGACCCCCGTCGGAATAAAAGAGACCCAGTACTTC,CASSYPGTPVGIKETQYF
.,TRBJ2-3,large,TRBV11-2,TGTGCCAGCAGCTTAGTAGGGGGTGATACGCAGTATTTT,CASSLVGGDTQYF
.,TRBJ1-3,once,TRBV7-9,TGTGCCAACGGACGGGAAAGCTCTGGAAACACCATATATTTT,CANGRESSGNTIYF
.,TRBJ1-4,once,TRBV6-1,TGTGCCAGCAGCAAGGCCGGGACGCTGACTGAAAAACTGTTTTTT,CASSKAGTLTEKLFF
.,TRBJ2-3,.,TRBV10-2,TGCGCCAGCAGTGAGTCTAGCGTAACCACAGATACGCAGTATTTT,CASSESSVTTDTQYF
.,TRBJ2-2,.,TRBV7-9,TGTGCCAGCAGCTTACCGGGGAGGACGAACACCGGGGAGCTGTTTTTT,CASSLPGRTNTGELFF
TRBD1,TRBJ2-7,.,TRBV13,TGTGCCAGCAGCGATCGGGACAGGGGACGGGTTCAGGACTACGAGCAGTACTTC,CASSDRDRGRVQDYEQYF
.,TRBJ1-2,.,TRBV4-1,TGCGCCAGCAGCCAAGTTCCCCTAGGCTCCCTTGGGGTGAAGGATGGCTACATCTTC,CASSQVPLGSLGVKDGYIF
.,TRBJ1-1,.,TRBV27,TGTGCCAGCAGCCTCCATCAGGGGAACACTGAAGCTTTCTTT,CASSLHQGNTEAFF
TRBD1,TRBJ2-3,.,TRBV7-3,TGTGCCAGCAGCCGTGACAGGGGGAACACAGATACGCAGTATTTT,CASSRDRGNTDTQYF
.,TRBJ2-7,once,TRBV28,TGTGCCAGCCAGCCAGGGATCATTCTCCACGAGCAGTACTTC,CASQPGIILHEQYF
.,TRBJ2-3,.,TRBV5-1,TGCGCCAGCAGCCAAGTGGGCGAATTCACAGATACGCAGTATTTT,CASSQVGEFTDTQYF
.,TRBJ2-7,.,TRBV28,TGTGCCAGCAGTTTAACAACCGGGACAAAACCCTACGAGCAGTACTTC,CASSLTTGTKPYEQYF
.,TRBJ1-1,.,TRBV18,TGTGCCAGCTCACCGGTAAAGGCTGAAGCTTTCTTT,CASSPVKAEAFF
TRBD2,TRBJ2-7,.,TRBV14,TGTGCCAGCAGCCAAGTAGCGGGAGGGTCCTACGAGCAGTACTTC,CASSQVAGGSYEQYF
TRBD1,TRBJ2-3,.,TRBV28,TGTGCCAGCCCGGGACAGGGATATACAGATACGCAGTATTTT,CASPGQGYTDTQYF
.,TRBJ1-2,.,TRBV7-2,TGTGCCAGCAGCTTAGCGCCCAACTATGGCTACACCTTC,CASSLAPNYGYTF
.,TRBJ1-5,.,TRBV7-3,TGTGCCAGCAGCTTAGGTCAGCCCCAGCATTTT,CASSLGQPQHF
TRBD2,TRBJ2-3,.,TRBV5-1,TGCGCCAGCAGCCAAGCGGGGGCGAACACAGATACGCAGTATTTT,CASSQAGANTDTQYF
.,TRBJ1-4,few,TRBV5-1,TGCGCCAGCAGCCCTTCCCTCTCCCTCTCAGAAAAACTGTTTTTT,CASSPSLSLSEKLFF
TRBD1,TRBJ2-1,.,TRBV7-9,TGTGCCCACGGGACAGGGGTCTACAATGAGCAGTTCTTC,CAHGTGVYNEQFF
.,TRBJ1-4,once,TRBV9,TGTGCCAGCAGCGTAGCCGACAGCGCTAATGAAAAACTGTTTTTT,CASSVADSANEKLFF
TRBD2,TRBJ2-3,.,TRBV5-1,TGCGCCAGCAGCCTGCCCGCTAGCGGGAACACAGATACGCAGTATTTT,CASSLPASGNTDTQYF
.,TRBJ2-3,.,TRBV5-6,TGTGCCAGCAGCTTGGTAAGGACCACAGATACGCAGTATTTT,CASSLVRTTDTQYF
TRBD1,TRBJ2-7,.,TRBV2,TGTGCCAGCATAGGGACAGGGTCCTACGAGCAGTACTTC,CASIGTGSYEQYF
.,TRBJ2-3,.,TRBV4-2,TGTGCCAGCAGCCGGGATCAAAGCACAGATACGCAGTATTTT,CASSRDQSTDTQYF
TRBD1,TRBJ2-3,.,TRBV27,TGTGCCAGCAGTTTACTCGGACAGGGTGTTGCAGATACGCAGTATTTT,CASSLLGQGVADTQYF
.,TRBJ2-2,.,TRBV6-1,TGTGCCAGCAGAGTACAGCAGGTTACAACCGGGGAGCTGTTTTTT,CASRVQQVTTGELFF
TRBD2,TRBJ2-1,.,TRBV5-1,TGCGCCAGCAGCTTGATTCCCCGCGGGGGTTACAATGAGCAGTTCTTC,CASSLIPRGGYNEQFF
.,TRBJ1-2,.,TRBV7-2,TGTGCCAGCAGCTATACGGCAGGGAAGAGCTACACCTTC,CASSYTAGKSYTF
.,TRBJ2-7,once,TRBV27,TGTGCCAGCAGTACGACAGGTAGGGGCGAGCAGTACTTC,CASSTTGRGEQYF
.,TRBJ1-1,.,TRBV29-1,TGCAGCGTCGCTCTGGGACCTGAAGCTTTCTTT,CSVALGPEAFF
.,TRBJ2-1,.,TRBV7-2,TGTGCCAGCACCCTATCGCTTGATGAGCAGTTCTTC,CASTLSLDEQFF
.,TRBJ2-6,.,TRBV5-1,TGCGCCAGCAGCTTGGCCGGAAGGAACAGCCTCTCTGGGGCCAACGTCCTGACTTTC,CASSLAGRNSLSGANVLTF
TRBD1,TRBJ2-5,.,TRBV28,TGTGCCAGCAGTACAGGGGCTGTGGGGGAGACCCAGTACTTC,CASSTGAVGETQYF
.,TRBJ1-4,.,TRBV9,TGTGCCAGCAGCGTAGAAATGGCTAATGAAAAACTGTTTTTT,CASSVEMANEKLFF
TRBD2,TRBJ2-7,.,TRBV9,TGTGCCAGCAGCGTAGTTGATAGCGGGGCCTCCGAGCAGTACTTC,CASSVVDSGASEQYF
.,TRBJ2-1,.,TRBV19,TGTGCCAGTAGTCCAAGGACCCAGGGGGGTGAGCAGTTCTTC,CASSPRTQGGEQFF
TRBD1,TRBJ2-7,.,TRBV2,TGTGCCAGCAGATCGACAGGGGGAGGCTACGAGCAGTACTTC,CASRSTGGGYEQYF
.,TRBJ2-2,.,TRBV18,TGTGCCAGCTCACCACCGGACGGGGGCGCGGTCACCGGGGAGCTGTTTTTT,CASSPPDGGAVTGELFF